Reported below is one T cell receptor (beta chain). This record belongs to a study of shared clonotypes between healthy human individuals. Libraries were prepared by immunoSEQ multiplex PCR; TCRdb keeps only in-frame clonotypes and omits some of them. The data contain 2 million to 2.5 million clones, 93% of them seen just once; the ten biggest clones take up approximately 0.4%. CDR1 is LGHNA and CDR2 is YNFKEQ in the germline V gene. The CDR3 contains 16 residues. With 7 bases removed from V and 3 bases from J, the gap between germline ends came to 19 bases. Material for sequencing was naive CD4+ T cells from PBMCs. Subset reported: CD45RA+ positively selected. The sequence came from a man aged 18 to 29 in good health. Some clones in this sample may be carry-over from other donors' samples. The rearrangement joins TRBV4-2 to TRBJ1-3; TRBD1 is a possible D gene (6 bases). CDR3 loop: CASTLETGSRGNTIYF. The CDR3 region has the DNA TGTGCCAGCACCCTCGAAACAGGGAGTCGTGGAAACACCATATATTTT.